A selection of T cell receptor beta chains follows, all from one sample in a study of PD-1 blockade in classical Hodgkin lymphoma. Profiled with immunoSEQ multiplex PCR; TCRdb holds only in-frame clones, not every one. The profile shows some 150,000 clones, about four fifths of them singletons. This specimen consisted of peripheral blood mononuclear cells (PBMCs), obtained before the second cycle of nivolumab. These receptors were collected from a human donor with classical Hodgkin lymphoma. The CDR3 runs from the conserved cysteine through the conserved F or W. The D gene is left open where the match is weak. A row's size may be missing; if present it is once, few, many or a size class.

clone_size: .; v_call: TRBV21-1; j_call: TRBJ2-4; d_call: .; cdr3_aa: CASSNEDRAKNIQYF; cdr3_nt: TGTGCCAGCAGCAACGAGGACAGGGCCAAAAACATTCAGTACTTC
clone_size: .; v_call: TRBV9; j_call: TRBJ2-3; d_call: .; cdr3_aa: CASSVGAGRTDTQYF; cdr3_nt: TGTGCCAGCAGCGTAGGGGCAGGGCGCACAGATACGCAGTATTTT
clone_size: few; v_call: TRBV6-6; j_call: TRBJ2-5; d_call: .; cdr3_aa: CASSSSGNQETQYF; cdr3_nt: TGTGCCAGCAGCTCATCGGGGAACCAAGAGACCCAGTACTTC
clone_size: .; v_call: TRBV19; j_call: TRBJ2-3; d_call: .; cdr3_aa: CASSTAVSTDTQYF; cdr3_nt: TGTGCCAGTAGTACGGCAGTTAGCACAGATACGCAGTATTTT
clone_size: .; v_call: TRBV9; j_call: TRBJ2-3; d_call: .; cdr3_aa: CASSVGGVDTQYF; cdr3_nt: TGTGCCAGCAGCGTAGGGGGAGTAGATACGCAGTATTTT
clone_size: once; v_call: TRBV23-1; j_call: TRBJ2-3; d_call: .; cdr3_aa: CASSQKRAEDRTDTQYF; cdr3_nt: TGCGCCAGCAGTCAAAAGAGGGCGGAGGACCGCACAGATACGCAGTATTTT
clone_size: .; v_call: TRBV7-6; j_call: TRBJ2-6; d_call: .; cdr3_aa: CASSSRTASGANVLTF; cdr3_nt: TGTGCCAGCAGCTCAAGGACAGCCTCTGGGGCCAACGTCCTGACTTTC
clone_size: .; v_call: TRBV12-5; j_call: TRBJ1-2; d_call: .; cdr3_aa: CASGFSGVRGGIYGYTF; cdr3_nt: TGTGCTAGTGGTTTTTCGGGGGTCAGGGGAGGGATCTATGGCTACACCTTC
clone_size: .; v_call: TRBV5-1; j_call: TRBJ1-4; d_call: .; cdr3_aa: CASSRLFNEKLFF; cdr3_nt: TGCGCCAGCAGCAGGCTTTTTAATGAAAAACTGTTTTTT
clone_size: .; v_call: TRBV5-1; j_call: TRBJ2-1; d_call: TRBD2; cdr3_aa: CASSFTGGSYNEQFF; cdr3_nt: TGCGCCAGCAGCTTTACGGGAGGGTCCTACAATGAGCAGTTCTTC
clone_size: .; v_call: TRBV19; j_call: TRBJ1-6; d_call: TRBD1; cdr3_aa: CASSVDREGSPLHF; cdr3_nt: TGTGCCAGTAGCGTTGACAGGGAAGGGTCACCCCTCCACTTT
clone_size: .; v_call: TRBV5-1; j_call: TRBJ1-3; d_call: TRBD1; cdr3_aa: CASSSSGTDSGNTIYF; cdr3_nt: TGCGCCAGCAGCTCCTCCGGGACAGACTCTGGAAACACCATATATTTT
clone_size: .; v_call: TRBV10-3; j_call: TRBJ2-5; d_call: .; cdr3_aa: CAISVVRGGETQYF; cdr3_nt: TGTGCCATCAGTGTTGTCAGGGGAGGGGAGACCCAGTACTTC
clone_size: once; v_call: TRBV18; j_call: TRBJ1-5; d_call: .; cdr3_aa: CASSPRARGDNQPQHF; cdr3_nt: TGTGCCAGCTCACCAAGGGCCAGGGGTGACAATCAGCCCCAGCATTTT
clone_size: medium-sized; v_call: TRBV7-3; j_call: TRBJ2-6; d_call: .; cdr3_aa: CASSLLGANVLTF; cdr3_nt: TGTGCCAGCAGCTTATTAGGGGCCAACGTCCTGACTTTC
clone_size: .; v_call: TRBV9; j_call: TRBJ2-3; d_call: .; cdr3_aa: CASTPDRSTDTQYF; cdr3_nt: TGTGCCAGCACCCCCGATCGCAGCACAGATACGCAGTATTTT
clone_size: .; v_call: TRBV27; j_call: TRBJ1-5; d_call: .; cdr3_aa: CASSLSSGRQPQHF; cdr3_nt: TGTGCCAGCAGTTTATCGAGTGGGCGACAGCCCCAGCATTTT
clone_size: .; v_call: TRBV7-7; j_call: TRBJ2-2; d_call: .; cdr3_aa: CASSSTGIVDTGELFF; cdr3_nt: TGTGCTAGCAGCTCTACAGGGATAGTGGACACCGGGGAGCTGTTTTTT
clone_size: many; v_call: TRBV9; j_call: TRBJ2-7; d_call: TRBD2; cdr3_aa: CASSVNPSGLYEQYF; cdr3_nt: TGTGCCAGCAGCGTAAATCCTAGCGGGCTTTACGAGCAGTACTTC
clone_size: few; v_call: TRBV4-1; j_call: TRBJ2-1; d_call: TRBD2; cdr3_aa: CASSLPTGTSFHEQFF; cdr3_nt: TGCGCCAGCAGCCTCCCTACCGGGACTAGCTTCCATGAGCAGTTCTTC
clone_size: .; v_call: TRBV5-4; j_call: TRBJ2-5; d_call: .; cdr3_aa: CASSLGSGRRGETQYF; cdr3_nt: TGTGCCAGCAGCTTGGGTTCAGGTCGTCGAGGAGAGACCCAGTACTTC
clone_size: few; v_call: TRBV4-3; j_call: TRBJ1-4; d_call: TRBD1; cdr3_aa: CASSQGRGQGYEKLFF; cdr3_nt: TGCGCCAGCAGCCAGGGACGGGGACAGGGTTATGAAAAACTGTTTTTT
clone_size: .; v_call: TRBV7-8; j_call: TRBJ1-2; d_call: .; cdr3_aa: CASSFSAVYGYTF; cdr3_nt: TGTGCCAGCAGCTTTTCAGCTGTCTATGGCTACACCTTC
clone_size: .; v_call: TRBV9; j_call: TRBJ1-2; d_call: TRBD1; cdr3_aa: CASSVTPTGWYGYTF; cdr3_nt: TGTGCCAGCAGCGTAACGCCGACAGGGTGGTATGGCTACACCTTC
clone_size: once; v_call: TRBV5-4; j_call: TRBJ2-7; d_call: TRBD2; cdr3_aa: CASSRERGVKNEQYF; cdr3_nt: TGTGCCAGCAGCCGGGAGCGGGGGGTAAAAAACGAGCAGTACTTC
clone_size: .; v_call: TRBV5-6; j_call: TRBJ2-7; d_call: TRBD1; cdr3_aa: CASSQDWDRPYEQYF; cdr3_nt: TGTGCCAGCAGCCAAGATTGGGACAGACCCTACGAGCAGTACTTC
clone_size: few; v_call: TRBV18; j_call: TRBJ1-2; d_call: .; cdr3_aa: CASSPSTDNGYTF; cdr3_nt: TGTGCCAGCTCACCGTCGACAGATAATGGCTACACCTTC
clone_size: .; v_call: TRBV11-3; j_call: TRBJ2-3; d_call: TRBD2; cdr3_aa: CASSARGGGSDTQYF; cdr3_nt: TGTGCCAGCAGCGCGCGGGGGGGCGGGTCAGATACGCAGTATTTT
clone_size: .; v_call: TRBV9; j_call: TRBJ2-1; d_call: .; cdr3_aa: CASSSRMGGGLNEQFF; cdr3_nt: TGTGCCAGCAGCTCCCGGATGGGCGGGGGCCTCAATGAGCAGTTCTTC
clone_size: .; v_call: TRBV5-1; j_call: TRBJ1-5; d_call: .; cdr3_aa: CASSPGTSGNQPQHF; cdr3_nt: TGCGCCAGCAGCCCCGGGACTTCGGGCAATCAGCCCCAGCATTTT
clone_size: .; v_call: TRBV7-7; j_call: TRBJ2-3; d_call: TRBD1; cdr3_aa: CASSSPATGGGRFTDTQYF; cdr3_nt: TGTGCTAGCAGCTCCCCCGCTACAGGGGGCGGTCGATTTACAGATACGCAGTATTTT
clone_size: .; v_call: TRBV10-3; j_call: TRBJ1-2; d_call: .; cdr3_aa: CATFGGSYGYTF; cdr3_nt: TGTGCCACCTTCGGGGGTTCCTATGGCTACACCTTC
clone_size: few; v_call: TRBV5-6; j_call: TRBJ2-7; d_call: TRBD2; cdr3_aa: CASSTGLAGAEYEQYF; cdr3_nt: TGTGCCAGCAGCACCGGACTAGCGGGAGCCGAGTACGAGCAGTACTTC
clone_size: .; v_call: TRBV7-7; j_call: TRBJ2-1; d_call: .; cdr3_aa: CASSSGAANEQFF; cdr3_nt: TGTGCTAGCAGCTCAGGGGCAGCCAATGAGCAGTTCTTC
clone_size: many; v_call: TRBV2; j_call: TRBJ2-3; d_call: TRBD2; cdr3_aa: CASRKHGGRDNTDTQYF; cdr3_nt: TGTGCCAGCAGAAAACACGGCGGGAGGGATAACACAGATACGCAGTATTTT
clone_size: few; v_call: TRBV6-1; j_call: TRBJ2-3; d_call: TRBD1; cdr3_aa: CASSAPGQGFSTDTQYF; cdr3_nt: TGTGCCAGCAGTGCTCCGGGACAGGGTTTCAGCACAGATACGCAGTATTTT
clone_size: .; v_call: TRBV7-9; j_call: TRBJ2-7; d_call: .; cdr3_aa: CASSLSSGIPYEQYF; cdr3_nt: TGTGCCAGCAGCTTGAGTTCAGGGATTCCATACGAGCAGTACTTC
clone_size: .; v_call: TRBV27; j_call: TRBJ2-3; d_call: .; cdr3_aa: CASSFSRADTQYF; cdr3_nt: TGTGCCAGCAGTTTTTCGAGGGCAGATACGCAGTATTTT